Each of the 8 T cell receptor beta chains below was sequenced from the same sample in a study of shared clonotypes between healthy human individuals. This table comes from immunoSEQ multiplex PCR, and its TCRdb copy is limited to in-frame clones, with some not included. The sample includes about 700,000 clones, roughly 94% of them seen just once. Naive CD8 isolation took CD45RO-negative cells positively selected for CCR7 and excluded terminally differentiated effector memory CD45RA+ cells. Sequencing was carried out using naive CD8+ T cells sorted from blood. The receptors shown here come from a man aged 25-40 years in good health.

This chain joins TRBV6-5 and TRBJ2-5; TRBD1 aligns across 7 bases. J was trimmed by 1 base and V by 6 bases; bases with no gene match: 8. This CDR3 is built from 15 residues. Per germline, CDR1 MNHEY and CDR2 SVGAGI. The CDR3 is CASSTGTATQETQYF. The CDR3 DNA sequence: TGTGCCAGCAGCACCGGGACAGCGACCCAAGAGACCCAGTACTTC.

The V and J genes are TRBV19 and TRBJ1-5; D is possibly TRBD1 (5 bases). The V gene's germline CDR1 is LNHDA and CDR2 SQIVND (reference sequence). The CDR3 is made up of 15 amino acids. V lost 3 bases, J lost 3 bases, and 12 bases lay in between. CDR3 sequence: CASSIWGLANQPQHF. CDR3 in DNA: TGTGCCAGTAGTATTTGGGGACTTGCCAATCAGCCCCAGCATTTT. The full variable domain, in which reference TRBV19 and TRBJ1-5 provide the parts outside the CDR3, is DGGITQSPKYLFRKEGQNVTLSCEQNLNHDAMYWYRQDPGQGLRLIYYSQIVNDFQKGDIAEGYSVSREKKESFPLTVTSAQKNPTAFYLCASSIWGLANQPQHFGDGTRLSIL.

The sample holds a few counts of this clone. This chain uses TRBV13 with TRBJ2-7; D is unresolved. Germline CDR1 reads PRHDT; CDR2 reads FYEKMQ (reference sequence). Trimming stripped 0 bases from V and 6 bases from J, with 9 bases between. The CDR3 loop spans 13 amino acids. The CDR3 DNA follows: TGTGCCAGCAGCTTAGGGCTCACCGCCGAGCAGTACTTC. Protein: CASSLGLTAEQYF.

This chain links TRBV7-9 with TRBJ2-5; D is possibly TRBD1 (6 bases). Germline V gene sequence: CDR1 SEHNR, CDR2 FQNEAQ (reference sequence). V shed 3 bases and J shed 5 bases, with 7 bases lying between them. The CDR3 spans 12 residues. This CDR3 is CASSFQGETQYF. The CDR3 nucleotides read TGTGCCAGCAGCTTTCAGGGGGAGACCCAGTACTTC. Full variable domain (rest looked up from reference TRBV7-9 and TRBJ2-5): DTGVSQNPRHKITKRGQNVTFRCDPISEHNRLYWYRQTLGQGPEFLTYFQNEAQLEKSRLLSDRFSAERPKGSFSTLEIQRTEQGDSAMYLCASSFQGETQYFGPGTRLLVL.

The chain has TRBV27 and TRBJ2-7; 9 positions match TRBD1. V was pared by 4 bases and J by 6 bases, with 4 bases of the junction left unmatched. CDR3 size: 13 residues. Germline loops: CDR1 MNHEY, CDR2 SMNVEV (reference sequence). The chain's CDR3 is CASSWGTGREQYF. CDR3 nucleotides: TGTGCCAGCAGTTGGGGGACAGGGCGCGAGCAGTACTTC.

The rearrangement joins TRBV9 to TRBJ2-3; 7 nucleotides match TRBD1. Germline V gene lookup returns CDR1 SGDLS and CDR2 YYNGEE. Trimming removed 3 bases from V and 2 bases from J; junction bases left unmatched: 9. The CDR3 totals 16 residues. The CDR3 loop is CASSEGTVSYTDTQYF. The CDR3 DNA follows: TGTGCCAGCAGCGAAGGGACAGTGAGCTACACAGATACGCAGTATTTT.

The CDR3 spells CASSFSGLGNTIYF. The DNA of the CDR3 is TGTGCCAGCAGTTTTTCAGGGCTCGGAAACACCATATATTTT. This chain joins TRBV28 and TRBJ1-3; D is perhaps TRBD1 (5 bases). V lost 3 bases and J 4 bases, leaving 10 bases between the germline ends. The CDR3 is made up of 14 amino acids. Germline lookup yields CDR1 MDHEN and CDR2 SYDVKM.

This clone was counted only a few times. Within the sample, other DNA sequences also encode this same CDR3. V and J are TRBV6-6 and TRBJ2-7; D may be TRBD2 (6 bases). Germline V gives CDR1 MNHNY, CDR2 SVGAGI (reference sequence). The CDR3 sequence is 16 residues long. With 0 bases removed from V and 0 bases from J, the gap between germline ends came to 12 bases. The CDR3 sequence: CASSYSGGVSSYEQYF. CDR3 in DNA: TGTGCCAGCAGTTACTCTGGCGGGGTGAGCTCCTACGAGCAGTACTTC.